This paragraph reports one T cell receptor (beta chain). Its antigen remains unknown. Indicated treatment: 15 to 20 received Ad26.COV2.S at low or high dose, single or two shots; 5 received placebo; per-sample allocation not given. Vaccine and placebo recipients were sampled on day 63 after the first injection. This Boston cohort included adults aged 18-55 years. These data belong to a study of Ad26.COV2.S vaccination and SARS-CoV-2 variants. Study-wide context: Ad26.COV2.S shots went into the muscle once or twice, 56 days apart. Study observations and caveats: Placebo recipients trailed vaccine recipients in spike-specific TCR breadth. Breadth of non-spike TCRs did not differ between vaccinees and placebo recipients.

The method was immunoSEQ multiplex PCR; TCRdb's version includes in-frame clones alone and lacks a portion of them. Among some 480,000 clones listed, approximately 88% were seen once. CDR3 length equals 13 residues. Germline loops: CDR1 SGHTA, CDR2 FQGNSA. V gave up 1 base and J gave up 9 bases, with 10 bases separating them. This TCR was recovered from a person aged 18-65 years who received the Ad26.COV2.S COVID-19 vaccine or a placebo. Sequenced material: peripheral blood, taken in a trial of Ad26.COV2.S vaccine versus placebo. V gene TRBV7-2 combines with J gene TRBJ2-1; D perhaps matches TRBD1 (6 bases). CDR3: CASSLVSGAEQFF. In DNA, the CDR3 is TGTGCCAGCAGCTTAGTTTCAGGGGCTGAGCAGTTCTTC. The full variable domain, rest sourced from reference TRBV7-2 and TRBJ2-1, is GAGVSQSPSNKVTEKGKDVELRCDPISGHTALYWYRQSLGQGLEFLIYFQGNSAPDKSGLPSDRFSAERTGGSVSTLTIQRTQQEDSAVYLCASSLVSGAEQFFGPGTRLTVL.